This T cell receptor beta chain is from a study of identical twins. Template switching added a universal primer site, and cDNA bore unique molecular identifiers. TCRdb called the 5' RACE reads again in MiXCR, with one record for every CDR3 protein. The data show about 570,000 distinct CDR3 sequences, with around a tenth seen just once and approximately 3% held by the top ten. Trimming took off 3 bases at V and 0 bases at J, with 6 bases between the two ends. Germline V gives CDR1 MNHEY, CDR2 SMNVEV (reference sequence). The length of the CDR3 is 14 residues. This clonotype was observed many times. The sample also formed part of further work on yellow fever vaccine responses in identical twins.

The receptor's source is a woman between 18 and 29 years old in good health. The sequenced sample consisted of PBMCs. The chain recombines TRBV27 with TRBJ1-5; D remains unclear. The CDR3 sequence: CASSFTGSNQPQHF. The CDR3 DNA follows: TGTGCCAGCAGTTTTACCGGTAGCAATCAGCCCCAGCATTTT.